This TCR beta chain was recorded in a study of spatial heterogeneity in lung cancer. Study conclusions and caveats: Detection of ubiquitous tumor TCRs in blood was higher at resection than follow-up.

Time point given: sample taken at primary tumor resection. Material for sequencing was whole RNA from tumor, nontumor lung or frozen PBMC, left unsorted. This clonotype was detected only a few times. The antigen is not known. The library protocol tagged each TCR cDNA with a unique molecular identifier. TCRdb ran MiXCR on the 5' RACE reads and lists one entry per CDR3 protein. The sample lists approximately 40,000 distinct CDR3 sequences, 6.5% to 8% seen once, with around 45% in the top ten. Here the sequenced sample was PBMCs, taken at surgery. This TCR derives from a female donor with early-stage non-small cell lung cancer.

The CDR3 sequence: CASSLIPSSSSPAGELFF. For the CDR3, the DNA is TGTGCCAGCAGCTTAATTCCATCCTCAAGTTCCCCGGCCGGGGAGCTGTTTTTT. J is TRBJ2-2 and V is TRBV11-2; D unresolved. The CDR3 extends over 18 amino acids. V was trimmed by 2 bases and J by 6 bases, leaving 22 bases between them. Germline CDR1 is SGHAT and CDR2 is FQNNGV. The full variable domain, rest sourced from reference TRBV11-2 and TRBJ2-2, is EAGVAQSPRYKIIEKRQSVAFWCNPISGHATLYWYQQILGQGPKLLIQFQNNGVVDDSQLPKDRFSAERLKGVDSTLKIQPAKLEDSAVYLCASSLIPSSSSPAGELFFGEGSRLTVL.